These T cell receptor beta chains were read from a single sample in a study of blood T cell repertoires in COVID-19. Assay used: immunoSEQ multiplex PCR; TCRdb lists only in-frame clones, some missing. This sample yields about 46,000 clones, of which approximately 85% are seen a single time; around a third belongs to the top ten. What was sequenced was peripheral blood. These receptors all come from a woman of 80 years or more with COVID-19, enrolled during active disease. Both conserved end residues are part of each CDR3. The order of the fields is D gene, J gene, clone size, V gene, CDR3 DNA, CDR3 protein. A D gene is named only where the DNA matches it firmly. For some rows the clone size is stated as once, few or many, or as a class when expanded; others skip it.

D: TRBD1; J: TRBJ2-4; size: -; V: TRBV11-1; DNA: TGTGCCAGCAGCCCACACAGGGGGCTGGGAAACATTCAGTACTTC; CDR3: CASSPHRGLGNIQYF
D: -; J: TRBJ1-6; size: once; V: TRBV13; DNA: TGTGCCAGCAGCTTCGCCACAGGGATCTACCTTAATAATTCACCCCTCCACTTT; CDR3: CASSFATGIYLNNSPLHF
D: TRBD2; J: TRBJ2-5; size: -; V: TRBV5-1; DNA: TGCGCCAGCAGCTCCGGACTAGCGGGTCAAGAGACCCAGTACTTC; CDR3: CASSSGLAGQETQYF
D: -; J: TRBJ1-4; size: -; V: TRBV7-9; DNA: TGTGCCAGCAGCTTAGAGGCAGGCTTTCATGAAAAACTGTTTTTT; CDR3: CASSLEAGFHEKLFF
D: TRBD2; J: TRBJ2-2; size: -; V: TRBV5-8; DNA: TGTGCCAGCAGCTTATTCCAAGGAGCGGGAGCTCTAGGCGCCGGGGAGCTGTTTTTT; CDR3: CASSLFQGAGALGAGELFF
D: -; J: TRBJ2-2; size: once; V: TRBV9; DNA: TGTGCCAGCAGCTCCGCAGGGGTTAACACCGGGGAGCTGTTTTTT; CDR3: CASSSAGVNTGELFF
D: TRBD2; J: TRBJ2-2; size: -; V: TRBV5-4; DNA: TGTGCCAGCAGCCCAAGAAGACTAGCGGAGAACACCGGGGAGCTGTTTTTT; CDR3: CASSPRRLAENTGELFF
D: TRBD1; J: TRBJ1-1; size: -; V: TRBV10-3; DNA: TGTGCCAGTGTAAGGACAGGGGGCCCTGAAGCTTTCTTT; CDR3: CASVRTGGPEAFF
D: TRBD1; J: TRBJ1-1; size: -; V: TRBV7-9; DNA: TGTGCCAGCAGCTTAGGACTAGGACAGGGAGTCGAAGGCACTGAAGCTTTCTTT; CDR3: CASSLGLGQGVEGTEAFF
D: -; J: TRBJ1-2; size: -; V: TRBV19; DNA: TGTGCCAGTACTTACCGCGGGGGTGATCAGGGAGGCTACACCTTC; CDR3: CASTYRGGDQGGYTF
D: TRBD1; J: TRBJ1-1; size: once; V: TRBV6-6; DNA: TGTGCCAGCAGTGGCCGGGACAGGGGAGGGAACACTGAAGCTTTCTTT; CDR3: CASSGRDRGGNTEAFF
D: -; J: TRBJ1-6; size: once; V: TRBV7-9; DNA: TGTGCCAGCAGCTTAGGTGTTGGGGGCATTTCACCCCTCCACTTT; CDR3: CASSLGVGGISPLHF
D: -; J: TRBJ2-5; size: -; V: TRBV4-2; DNA: TGTGCCAGCAGCCAACTGGGCTCGTCCGAGCAGACCCAGTACTTC; CDR3: CASSQLGSSEQTQYF
D: -; J: TRBJ1-4; size: -; V: TRBV28; DNA: TGTGCCAGCAGAAGATACAGTGAAAAACTGTTTTTT; CDR3: CASRRYSEKLFF
D: TRBD1; J: TRBJ1-6; size: -; V: TRBV9; DNA: TGTGCCAGCGCAGGGGGCGCGAATAATTCACCCCTCCACTTT; CDR3: CASAGGANNSPLHF
D: TRBD1; J: TRBJ1-1; size: few; V: TRBV7-2; DNA: TGTGCCAGCAGCAGACGGACAGGGACCACTGAAGCTTTCTTT; CDR3: CASSRRTGTTEAFF
D: -; J: TRBJ2-2; size: -; V: TRBV5-4; DNA: TGTGCCAGCACCAGAGGAGCCGGGGAGCTGTTTTTT; CDR3: CASTRGAGELFF
D: -; J: TRBJ1-5; size: -; V: TRBV15; DNA: TGTGCCACCAGCAGAGGGCAGAGCAATCAGCCCCAGCATTTT; CDR3: CATSRGQSNQPQHF
D: TRBD1; J: TRBJ2-7; size: -; V: TRBV5-1; DNA: TGCGCCAGCAGCTTGCTAGGACAGGGTGCTAATGAGCAGTACTTC; CDR3: CASSLLGQGANEQYF
D: TRBD2; J: TRBJ2-1; size: -; V: TRBV6-4; DNA: TGTGCCAGCAGATTAGCGGGGGGGCCCCCTTCCTACAATGAGCAGTTCTTC; CDR3: CASRLAGGPPSYNEQFF
D: -; J: TRBJ1-5; size: -; V: TRBV5-4; DNA: TGTGCCAGCAGCTTGGACGGGACAATCAATCAGCCCCAGCATTTT; CDR3: CASSLDGTINQPQHF
D: TRBD2; J: TRBJ2-7; size: -; V: TRBV6-2/TRBV6-3; DNA: TGTGCCAGCAGTTACCTTAGCGGGAGCTCCTACGAGCAGTACTTC; CDR3: CASSYLSGSSYEQYF
D: TRBD1; J: TRBJ2-5; size: -; V: TRBV25-1; DNA: TGTGCCAGCTCTCGGACAGGGGGCTATCAAGAGACCCAGTACTTC; CDR3: CASSRTGGYQETQYF
D: TRBD1; J: TRBJ1-2; size: -; V: TRBV6-5; DNA: TGTGCCAGCAGCCCACAGGGGACCCGAGCCTATGGCTACACCTTC; CDR3: CASSPQGTRAYGYTF
D: -; J: TRBJ1-2; size: -; V: TRBV6-5; DNA: TGTGCCAGCAGTTGGAACAGGGACACCAGCTACACCTTC; CDR3: CASSWNRDTSYTF
D: TRBD1; J: TRBJ1-4; size: -; V: TRBV28; DNA: TGTGCCAGCAGTTTAACGACAGGGCATGAAAAACTGTTTTTT; CDR3: CASSLTTGHEKLFF
D: -; J: TRBJ1-1; size: few; V: TRBV6-5; DNA: TGTGCCAGCTCCCATTACATGAACACTGAAGCTTTCTTT; CDR3: CASSHYMNTEAFF
D: -; J: TRBJ2-5; size: -; V: TRBV3-1/TRBV3-2; DNA: TGTGCCAGCAGCCAAGATCACCGCCAGGAGACCCAGTACTTC; CDR3: CASSQDHRQETQYF
D: -; J: TRBJ1-2; size: -; V: TRBV5-1; DNA: TGCGCCAGCAGCTTGGGTGGGCTGGCTGGCTACACCTTC; CDR3: CASSLGGLAGYTF
D: TRBD1; J: TRBJ1-2; size: -; V: TRBV5-6; DNA: TGTGCCAGCAGCTTATCTCCGACAGGGGTCTCGTTCGGCTACACCTTC; CDR3: CASSLSPTGVSFGYTF
D: -; J: TRBJ1-2; size: -; V: TRBV6-5; DNA: TGTGCCAGCAGTTACGCTAGACAGTCCTATGGCTACACCTTC; CDR3: CASSYARQSYGYTF
D: -; J: TRBJ1-1; size: -; V: TRBV3-1/TRBV3-2; DNA: TGTGCCAGCAGCCGAAAGTGGCAGGGAGGCGAAGCTTTCTTT; CDR3: CASSRKWQGGEAFF
D: -; J: TRBJ2-4; size: -; V: TRBV5-8; DNA: TGTGCCAGCAGCTTGTCAGGAGCCAAAAACATTCAGTACTTC; CDR3: CASSLSGAKNIQYF
D: TRBD1; J: TRBJ1-1; size: -; V: TRBV9; DNA: TGTGCCAGCAGCGTCAAAGGGACAGGGTTTATGAACACTGAAGCTTTCTTT; CDR3: CASSVKGTGFMNTEAFF
D: -; J: TRBJ2-2; size: -; V: TRBV12-3/TRBV12-4; DNA: TGTGCCAGCAGTGTACTAGCCCCCGGGGAGCTGTTTTTT; CDR3: CASSVLAPGELFF
D: -; J: TRBJ1-6; size: -; V: TRBV20-1; DNA: TGCAGTGCTAGGCGGGAAGACGCCCTCCACTTT; CDR3: CSARREDALHF
D: TRBD2; J: TRBJ2-1; size: -; V: TRBV5-1; DNA: TGCGCCAGCAGCTTTGAAGGGAGGGCCTACAATGAGCAGTTCTTC; CDR3: CASSFEGRAYNEQFF
D: TRBD1; J: TRBJ1-6; size: once; V: TRBV6-1; DNA: TGTGCCAGCAGTGAAGCATATAGGACAGGGGGAAATTCACCCCTCCACTTT; CDR3: CASSEAYRTGGNSPLHF
D: -; J: TRBJ2-7; size: -; V: TRBV6-2/TRBV6-3; DNA: TGTGCCAGCAGCAAACCGGTCTCCTACGAGCAGTACTTC; CDR3: CASSKPVSYEQYF
D: -; J: TRBJ2-5; size: few; V: TRBV6-5; DNA: TGTGCCAGCACCGAGGGCCTTTGGACCCAGTACTTC; CDR3: CASTEGLWTQYF
D: -; J: TRBJ2-5; size: -; V: TRBV18; DNA: TGTGCCAGCTCACCACCAGCGGTGCGAGAGACCCAGTACTTC; CDR3: CASSPPAVRETQYF
D: -; J: TRBJ1-2; size: -; V: TRBV19; DNA: TGTGCCAGTAGTATAGAGGGGCGACATGGCTACACCTTC; CDR3: CASSIEGRHGYTF
D: TRBD1; J: TRBJ1-2; size: -; V: TRBV4-3; DNA: TGCGCCAGCAGCCAAGATTGGGGGTGGACAGGGCGGGGTGGCTACACCTTC; CDR3: CASSQDWGWTGRGGYTF
D: -; J: TRBJ1-2; size: -; V: TRBV5-1; DNA: TGCGCCAGCAGCTCCCAACAGGGATACTATGGCTACACCTTC; CDR3: CASSSQQGYYGYTF
D: -; J: TRBJ1-1; size: -; V: TRBV5-1; DNA: TGCGCCAGCAGCTCGGCGCAGGGAAGAGGAGCTTTCTTT; CDR3: CASSSAQGRGAFF
D: -; J: TRBJ2-2; size: -; V: TRBV6-5; DNA: TGTGCCAGCAGGCGAGACACCGGGGAGCTGTTTTTT; CDR3: CASRRDTGELFF
D: -; J: TRBJ1-5; size: -; V: TRBV28; DNA: TGTGCCAGCAGGATTCACTCCAATCAGCCCCAGCATTTT; CDR3: CASRIHSNQPQHF
D: -; J: TRBJ1-1; size: few; V: TRBV21-1; DNA: TGTGCCAGACGAAAAATGGCCCTGGCGTCAGGGGATAGGGGCACTGAAGCTTTCTTT; CDR3: CARRKMALASGDRGTEAFF
D: TRBD2; J: TRBJ2-5; size: -; V: TRBV24-1; DNA: TGTGCCACCAGTGACACCGTCGGGGGGGAGACCCAGTACTTC; CDR3: CATSDTVGGETQYF
D: -; J: TRBJ1-2; size: -; V: TRBV19; DNA: TGTGCCAGTAGTAGAGAGACAGCCACCTATGGCTACACCTTC; CDR3: CASSRETATYGYTF
D: TRBD1; J: TRBJ2-5; size: -; V: TRBV7-9; DNA: TGTGCCAGCACCCTGACAGGGGGCGAAGAGACCCAGTACTTC; CDR3: CASTLTGGEETQYF
D: TRBD2; J: TRBJ2-7; size: -; V: TRBV6-2/TRBV6-3; DNA: TGTGCCAGCAGTGGACCGGGACTAGCGGGAGGTAGATACGAGCAGTACTTC; CDR3: CASSGPGLAGGRYEQYF
D: TRBD1; J: TRBJ2-3; size: once; V: TRBV27; DNA: TGTGCCAGCAGTTTATCCAATCAACAGGGGGCGACGCAGTATTTT; CDR3: CASSLSNQQGATQYF
D: TRBD1; J: TRBJ1-6; size: -; V: TRBV9; DNA: TGTGCCAGCAGCAACCGGGACAGATTCTCACCCCTCCACTTT; CDR3: CASSNRDRFSPLHF
D: TRBD1; J: TRBJ1-1; size: -; V: TRBV2; DNA: TGTGCCAGCAGTGAAATAGGGACAGGCGTAAAAGCTTTCTTT; CDR3: CASSEIGTGVKAFF
D: -; J: TRBJ1-2; size: -; V: TRBV3-1/TRBV3-2; DNA: TGTGCCAGCAGCCAAGGGACAGCTTATGGCTACACCTTC; CDR3: CASSQGTAYGYTF
D: -; J: TRBJ2-4; size: -; V: TRBV4-2; DNA: TGTGCCAGCAGCCAAGATCGGAGCGTAGCCAAAAACATTCAGTACTTC; CDR3: CASSQDRSVAKNIQYF
D: TRBD1; J: TRBJ1-4; size: -; V: TRBV6-4; DNA: TGTGCCACCAGGACAGGGAATGAAAAACTGTTTTTT; CDR3: CATRTGNEKLFF
D: -; J: TRBJ1-2; size: once; V: TRBV5-6; DNA: TGTGCCAGCAGCTTGGTTCAGGGAAGGCGCTATGGCTACACCTTC; CDR3: CASSLVQGRRYGYTF